The entry that follows covers one TCR beta chain sequence. Its antigen is not known. The entry originates in a study of cytomegalovirus exposure and HLA in healthy donors. The study, taken as a whole, reports: Some V segments (TRBV6-2 and TRBV6-3 among them) were excluded as indistinguishable. Analysis performed later found about 17,000 TCR beta sequences associated with HLA alleles at 0.05 false discovery rate.

In the PCR, 60 Vbeta and 13 Jbeta primers were used. Assay used: immunoSEQ multiplex PCR; TCRdb lists only in-frame clones, some missing. This repertoire shows more than 85,000 clones, roughly 69% found once; its top ten account for roughly 6%. Germline V lookup: CDR1 KGHSH, CDR2 LQKENI. This CDR3 has 15 residues. Germline trimming cut 5 bases from V and 2 bases from J; bases unmatched to any gene: 7. Healthy donors of bone marrow made up the group. This clonotype originated in a woman aged 25 to 45 in good health and CMV-seronegative. Material for sequencing was PBMCs. The V and J genes are TRBV18 and TRBJ2-3, with 7 nucleotides matching TRBD1. In nucleotides, the CDR3 is TGTGCCAGCTCAGAAGACAGGGCCTCCACAGATACGCAGTATTTT. Protein: CASSEDRASTDTQYF.